Listed below are T cell receptor beta chains from one sample, sequenced in a study of cytomegalovirus exposure and HLA in healthy donors. Data came from immunoSEQ multiplex PCR; TCRdb stores just in-frame clones and leaves some out. The sample contains approximately 90,000 clones, roughly 92% of which appear only once. Sample: PBMCs. The receptors here all came from a young woman in good health and CMV-seropositive. Both conserved end residues are part of each CDR3. The D gene is left open where the match is weak. Some rows mark clone size as missing; the rest say once, few, many or name a class of expanded clone.

TRBV4-1	-	TRBD1	TRBJ2-5	CASSSDRGLPGETQYF	TGCGCCAGCAGCTCGGACAGGGGCCTACCGGGAGAGACCCAGTACTTC
TRBV7-9	-	TRBD1	TRBJ1-2	CASSPFNRGYGYTF	TGTGCCAGCAGCCCATTTAACAGGGGTTATGGCTACACCTTC
TRBV29-1	once	-	TRBJ2-3	CSVAGVHTDTQYF	TGCAGCGTTGCGGGAGTTCACACAGATACGCAGTATTTT
TRBV9	-	-	TRBJ2-4	CASSPTLGEGSKNIQYF	TGTGCCAGCAGCCCCACCCTGGGAGAGGGATCCAAAAACATTCAGTACTTC
TRBV18	-	-	TRBJ2-6	CASSVRVGTGANVLTF	TGTGCCAGCTCCGTCAGGGTCGGTACTGGGGCCAACGTCCTGACTTTC
TRBV28	-	-	TRBJ2-7	CASSRLRREQYF	TGTGCCAGCAGTCGCCTAAGGAGGGAGCAGTACTTC
TRBV11-2	-	TRBD2	TRBJ2-7	CASSLTSGMWREQYF	TGTGCCAGCAGCCTGACTAGCGGGATGTGGCGCGAGCAGTACTTC
TRBV28	-	-	TRBJ1-2	CASSRPGLNNYGYTF	TGTGCCAGCAGTCGCCCGGGACTCAATAACTATGGCTACACCTTC
TRBV30	-	-	TRBJ1-2	CAWSETMVAEGYGYTF	TGTGCCTGGAGTGAAACCATGGTCGCCGAGGGATATGGCTACACCTTC
TRBV28	-	-	TRBJ1-5	CATKRQGNQPQHF	TGTGCCACCAAAAGACAGGGCAATCAGCCCCAGCATTTT
TRBV25-1	-	-	TRBJ2-5	CASSELRTTQETQYF	TGTGCCAGCAGTGAACTCCGGACTACACAAGAGACCCAGTACTTC
TRBV30	-	-	TRBJ2-3	CAWSQGFSTDTQYF	TGTGCCTGGAGTCAGGGTTTTAGCACAGATACGCAGTATTTT
TRBV21-1	-	-	TRBJ1-5	CASSKWDREPFSNQPQHF	TGTGCCAGCAGCAAGTGGGACAGGGAGCCCTTTAGCAATCAGCCCCAGCATTTT
TRBV5-1	-	TRBD2	TRBJ2-1	CASSPSRLAGITYNEQFF	TGCGCCAGCAGCCCCTCGCGGCTAGCGGGAATAACTTACAATGAGCAGTTCTTC
TRBV4-1	-	-	TRBJ2-7	CASSQKVGEQYF	TGCGCCAGCAGCCAAAAAGTCGGGGAGCAGTACTTC
TRBV7-2	-	TRBD1	TRBJ2-5	CASSLDRGQETQYF	TGTGCCAGCAGCTTAGACAGGGGTCAAGAGACCCAGTACTTC
TRBV4-3	-	TRBD2	TRBJ2-2	CASSQGAGTSSLIANTGELFF	TGCGCCAGCAGCCAAGGGGCCGGGACTAGCTCCTTAATTGCGAACACCGGGGAGCTGTTTTTT
TRBV6-1	-	-	TRBJ1-2	CASSDQGYYGYTF	TGTGCCAGCAGTGATCAGGGTTACTATGGCTACACCTTC
TRBV5-6	-	TRBD1	TRBJ2-5	CASSPLTGNQETQYF	TGTGCCAGCAGCCCCCTGACAGGGAATCAAGAGACCCAGTACTTC
TRBV6-1	-	TRBD1	TRBJ1-5	CASSGQGSNQPQHF	TGTGCCAGCAGCGGACAGGGGAGCAATCAGCCCCAGCATTTT